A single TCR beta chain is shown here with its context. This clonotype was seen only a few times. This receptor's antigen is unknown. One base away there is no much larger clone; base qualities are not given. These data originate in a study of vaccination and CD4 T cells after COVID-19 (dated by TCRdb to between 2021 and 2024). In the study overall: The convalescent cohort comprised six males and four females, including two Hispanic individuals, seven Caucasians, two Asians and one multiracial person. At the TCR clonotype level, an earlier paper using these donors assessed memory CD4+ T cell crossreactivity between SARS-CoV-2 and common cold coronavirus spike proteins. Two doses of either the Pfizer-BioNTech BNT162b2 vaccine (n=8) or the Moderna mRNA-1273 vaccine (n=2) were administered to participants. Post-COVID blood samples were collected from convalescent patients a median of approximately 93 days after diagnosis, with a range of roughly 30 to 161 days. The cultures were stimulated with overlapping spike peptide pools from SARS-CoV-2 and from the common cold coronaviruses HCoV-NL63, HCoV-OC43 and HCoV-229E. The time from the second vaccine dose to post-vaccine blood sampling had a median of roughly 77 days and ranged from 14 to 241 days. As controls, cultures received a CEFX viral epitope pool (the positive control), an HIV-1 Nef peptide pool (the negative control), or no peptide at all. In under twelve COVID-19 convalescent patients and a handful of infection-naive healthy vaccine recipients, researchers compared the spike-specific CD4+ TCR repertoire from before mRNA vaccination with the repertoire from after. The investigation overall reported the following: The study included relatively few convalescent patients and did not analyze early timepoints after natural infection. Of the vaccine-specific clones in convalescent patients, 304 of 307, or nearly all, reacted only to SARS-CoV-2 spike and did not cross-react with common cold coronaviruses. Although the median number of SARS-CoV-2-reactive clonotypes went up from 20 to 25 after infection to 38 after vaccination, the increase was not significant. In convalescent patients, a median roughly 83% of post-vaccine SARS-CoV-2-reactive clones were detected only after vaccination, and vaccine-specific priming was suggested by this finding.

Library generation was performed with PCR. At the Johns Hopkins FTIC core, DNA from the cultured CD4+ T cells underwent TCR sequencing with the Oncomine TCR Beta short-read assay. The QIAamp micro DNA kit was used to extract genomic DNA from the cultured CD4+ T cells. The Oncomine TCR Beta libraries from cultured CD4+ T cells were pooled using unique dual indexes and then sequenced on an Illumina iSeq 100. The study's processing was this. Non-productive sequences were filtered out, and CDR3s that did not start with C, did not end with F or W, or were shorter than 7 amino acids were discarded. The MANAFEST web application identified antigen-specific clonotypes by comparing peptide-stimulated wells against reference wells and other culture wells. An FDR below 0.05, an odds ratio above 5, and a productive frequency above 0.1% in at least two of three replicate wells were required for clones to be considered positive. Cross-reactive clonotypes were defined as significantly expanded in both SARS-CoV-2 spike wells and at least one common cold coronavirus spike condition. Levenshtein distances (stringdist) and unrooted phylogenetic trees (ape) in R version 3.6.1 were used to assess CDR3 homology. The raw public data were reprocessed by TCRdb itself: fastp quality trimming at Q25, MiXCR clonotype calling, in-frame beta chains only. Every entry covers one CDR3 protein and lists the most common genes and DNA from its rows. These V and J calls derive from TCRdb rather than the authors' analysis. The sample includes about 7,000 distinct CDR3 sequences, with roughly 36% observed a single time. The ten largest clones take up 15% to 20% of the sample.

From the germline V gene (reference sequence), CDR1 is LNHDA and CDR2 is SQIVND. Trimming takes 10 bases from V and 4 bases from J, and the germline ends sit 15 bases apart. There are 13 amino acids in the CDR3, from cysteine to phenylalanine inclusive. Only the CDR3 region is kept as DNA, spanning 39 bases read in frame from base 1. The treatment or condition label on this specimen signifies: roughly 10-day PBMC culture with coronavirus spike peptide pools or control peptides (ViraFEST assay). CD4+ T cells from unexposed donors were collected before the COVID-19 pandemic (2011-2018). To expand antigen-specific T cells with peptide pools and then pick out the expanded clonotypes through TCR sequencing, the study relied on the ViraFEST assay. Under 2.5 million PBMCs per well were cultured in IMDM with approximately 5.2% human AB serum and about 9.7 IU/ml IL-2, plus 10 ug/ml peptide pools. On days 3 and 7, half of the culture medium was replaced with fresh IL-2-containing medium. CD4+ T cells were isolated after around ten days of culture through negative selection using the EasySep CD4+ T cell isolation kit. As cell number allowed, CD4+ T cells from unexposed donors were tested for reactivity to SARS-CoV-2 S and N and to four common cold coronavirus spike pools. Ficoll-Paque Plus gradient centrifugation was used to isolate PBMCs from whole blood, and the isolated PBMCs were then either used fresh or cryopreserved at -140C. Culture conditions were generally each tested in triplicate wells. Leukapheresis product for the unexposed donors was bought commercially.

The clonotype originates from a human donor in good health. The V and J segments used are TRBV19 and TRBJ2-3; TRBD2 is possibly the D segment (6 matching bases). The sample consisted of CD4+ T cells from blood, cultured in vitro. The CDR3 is CATKEGGPDTQYF. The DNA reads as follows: TGTGCCACCAAGGAGGGCGGGCCAGATACGCAGTATTTT.